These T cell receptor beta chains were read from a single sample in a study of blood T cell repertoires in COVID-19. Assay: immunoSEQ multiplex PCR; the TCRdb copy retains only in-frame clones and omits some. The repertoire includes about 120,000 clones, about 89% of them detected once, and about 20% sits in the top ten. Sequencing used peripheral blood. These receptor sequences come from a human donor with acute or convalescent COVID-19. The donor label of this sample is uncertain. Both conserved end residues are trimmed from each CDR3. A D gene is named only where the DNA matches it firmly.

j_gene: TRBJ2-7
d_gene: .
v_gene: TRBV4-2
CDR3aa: ASSQEWTAYEQY

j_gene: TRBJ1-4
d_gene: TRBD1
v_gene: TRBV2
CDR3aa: ASSVFGTVF

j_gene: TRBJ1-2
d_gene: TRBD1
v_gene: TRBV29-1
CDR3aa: SVQGVRGYT

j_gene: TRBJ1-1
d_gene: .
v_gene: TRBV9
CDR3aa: ASSVAGEGVVGTEAF

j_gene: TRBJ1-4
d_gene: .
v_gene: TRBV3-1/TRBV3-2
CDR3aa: ASSQAGAANEKLF

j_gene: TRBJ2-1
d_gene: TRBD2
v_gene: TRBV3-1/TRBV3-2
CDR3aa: ASSQDPSGGWIEQF

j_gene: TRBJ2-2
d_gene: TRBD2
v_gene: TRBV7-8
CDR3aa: ASSPGGGITGELF

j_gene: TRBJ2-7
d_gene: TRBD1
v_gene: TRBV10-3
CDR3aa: AIRRQGAVGEQY

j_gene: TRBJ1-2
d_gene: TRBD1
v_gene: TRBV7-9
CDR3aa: ASSRWRGQLGDYGYT

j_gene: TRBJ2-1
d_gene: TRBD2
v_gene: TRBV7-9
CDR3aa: ASSPRGGRGNEQF

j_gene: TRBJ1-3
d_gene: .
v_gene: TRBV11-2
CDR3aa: ASSLVDRLSGNTIY

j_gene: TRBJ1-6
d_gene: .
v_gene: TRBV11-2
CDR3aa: ASSSETGVRFSSYNSPLH

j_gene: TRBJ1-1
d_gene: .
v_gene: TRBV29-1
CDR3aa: SVGGRQGNTEAF

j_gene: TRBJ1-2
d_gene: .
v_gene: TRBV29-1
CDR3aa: SVEVQGSRYGYT

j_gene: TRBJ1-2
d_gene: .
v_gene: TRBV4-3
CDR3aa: ASSQDGAGLDYGYT

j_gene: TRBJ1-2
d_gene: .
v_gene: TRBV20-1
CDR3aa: SANGQFGYT

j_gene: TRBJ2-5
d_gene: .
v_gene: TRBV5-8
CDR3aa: ASSLTRARETQY

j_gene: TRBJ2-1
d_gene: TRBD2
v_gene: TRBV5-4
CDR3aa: ASSHGLADNNEQF

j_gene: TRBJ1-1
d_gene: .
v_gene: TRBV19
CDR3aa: ASSFLNTEAF

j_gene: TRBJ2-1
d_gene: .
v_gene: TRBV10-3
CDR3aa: AINSGAADEQF

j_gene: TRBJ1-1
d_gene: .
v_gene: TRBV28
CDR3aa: ASKEGRKAF

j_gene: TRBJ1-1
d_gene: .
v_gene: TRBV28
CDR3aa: ASSLVGHTEAF

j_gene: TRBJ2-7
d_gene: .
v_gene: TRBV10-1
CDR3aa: ASSCYDRTFYEQY

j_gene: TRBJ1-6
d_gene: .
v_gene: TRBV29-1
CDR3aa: SARVSGNSPLH

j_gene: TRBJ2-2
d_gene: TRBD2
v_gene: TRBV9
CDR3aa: ASSVRSGSGELF

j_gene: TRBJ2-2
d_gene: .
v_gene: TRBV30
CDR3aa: AWSVVGARHRGAV